This T cell receptor (beta chain) appears in the sequencing data of a study of blood T cell repertoires in COVID-19. Study summary: COVID-19 samples from acute and convalescent phases originated in the United States, Italy and Spain. T cells, B-cell-depleted T cells, or PBMCs supplied cDNA or gDNA.

CDR1 and CDR2 (germline): LGHNA, YSLEER. This CDR3 is built from 17 residues. V lost 0 bases and J 4 bases, leaving 18 bases between the germline ends. The authors' processing: It was from reference gene primer amplification that nucleated cell counts were estimated. Clones were sequenced by immunoSEQ multiplex PCR, and TCRdb holds only the in-frame ones, with some missing. The V and J calls and clone size were taken over from that table, and D and trimming were inferred from the DNA. Of some 250,000 clones detected, roughly nine tenths appear once; the ten largest clones hold 0.95% to 1.5%. The TCR sequence derives from a human donor in a cohort exposed to, infected with or recovered from COVID-19 (not recorded which). The donor label of this sample is uncertain. The V gene is TRBV4-3, the J gene TRBJ2-5, with a possible D match to TRBD1 (6 bases). The material sequenced was PBMCs or T cells enriched from blood (not recorded which). The CDR3 protein is CASSQDLGDTHPETQYF. CDR3 DNA sequence: TGCGCCAGCAGCCAAGATTTGGGGGACACCCACCCAGAGACCCAGTACTTC.